This T cell receptor (beta chain) was found in a study of OX40 agonist ivuxolimab in advanced cancers. The wider study: The diagnoses of dose-escalation patients were hepatocellular carcinoma, melanoma, renal cell or head and neck cancer. Those enrolled were roughly 85% male, with a mean age of about 66 years and ages from 23 to 79.

The CDR3 loop spans 10 amino acids. The V gene's germline CDR1 is SQVTM and CDR2 ANQGSEA. V was shortened by 3 bases and J by 1 base, with 0 bases between the two germline ends. Sequenced by immunoSEQ multiplex PCR; TCRdb stores in-frame clones only, minus some. This table holds some 70,000 clones, approximately 90% found once. The J gene is TRBJ2-5, the V gene TRBV29-1; D unclear. This specimen consisted of CD4+ or CD8+ T cells sorted from blood, obtained in a trial of the OX40 agonist ivuxolimab. The sequence derives from an adult with an advanced solid tumor such as melanoma, head and neck, liver or kidney cancer. The CDR3 is CSVDQETQYF. CDR3 coding DNA: TGCAGCGTTGACCAAGAGACCCAGTACTTC.